Sequencing of this TCR beta chain was carried out in a study of T-cell reconstitution after alpha-beta-depleted transplantation in children. Study-wide results and limits: Approximately two months post-transplant, alpha-beta T cells reportedly originated from several hundred expanded graft clones.

This clonotype was seen more than once but under ten times. Its antigen is not known. CDR3 length: 12 residues. CDR1 is SQVTM, CDR2 ANQGSEA, per germline. Deletions cut 3 bases from V and 15 bases from J, with 18 bases between. A library of TCRbeta sequences, prepared with unique molecular identifiers, was generated. Via MiXCR, TCRdb re-called the PCR reads, giving one row per CDR3 protein. Of about 870,000 distinct CDR3 sequences listed, roughly 15% are singletons. The receptor was isolated from a male patient under 18 who had a stem cell transplant for acute lymphoblastic leukemia, so the T cells may come from the graft donor. The source was PBMCs, mostly from graft donor cells, collected 360 days after TCRalphabeta/CD19-depleted stem cell transplant. V is TRBV29-1 and J is TRBJ2-1; the D gene is possibly TRBD1 (6 bases). CDR3 sequence: CSVEGVGGAPFF. In DNA, the CDR3 is TGCAGCGTTGAGGGGGTTGGGGGCGCACCGTTCTTC.